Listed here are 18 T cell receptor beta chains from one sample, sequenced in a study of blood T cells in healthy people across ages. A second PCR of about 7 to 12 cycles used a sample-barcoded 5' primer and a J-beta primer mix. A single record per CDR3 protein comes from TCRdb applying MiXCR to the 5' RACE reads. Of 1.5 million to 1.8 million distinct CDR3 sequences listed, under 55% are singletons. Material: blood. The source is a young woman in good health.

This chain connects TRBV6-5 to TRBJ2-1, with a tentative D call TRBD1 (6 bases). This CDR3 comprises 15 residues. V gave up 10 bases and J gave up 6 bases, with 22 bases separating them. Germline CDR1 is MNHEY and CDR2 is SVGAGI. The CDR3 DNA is TGTGCCAACAAGTCAGGGGCCATTCCGACCAATGAGCAGTTCTTC. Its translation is CANKSGAIPTNEQFF.

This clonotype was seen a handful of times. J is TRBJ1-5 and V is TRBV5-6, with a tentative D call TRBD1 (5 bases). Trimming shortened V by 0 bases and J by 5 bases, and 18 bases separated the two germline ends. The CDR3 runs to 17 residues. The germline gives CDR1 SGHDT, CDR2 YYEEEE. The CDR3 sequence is CASSLAVLGRLDQPQHF. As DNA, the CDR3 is TGTGCCAGCAGCTTGGCCGTGTTGGGACGCCTAGATCAGCCCCAGCATTTT.

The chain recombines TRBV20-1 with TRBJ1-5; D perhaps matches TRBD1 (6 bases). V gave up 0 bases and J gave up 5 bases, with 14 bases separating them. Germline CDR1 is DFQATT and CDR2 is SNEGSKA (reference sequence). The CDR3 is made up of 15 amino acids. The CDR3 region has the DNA TGCAGTGCTAGAGAGACAGGCCTCACTGATCAGCCCCAGCATTTT. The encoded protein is CSARETGLTDQPQHF.

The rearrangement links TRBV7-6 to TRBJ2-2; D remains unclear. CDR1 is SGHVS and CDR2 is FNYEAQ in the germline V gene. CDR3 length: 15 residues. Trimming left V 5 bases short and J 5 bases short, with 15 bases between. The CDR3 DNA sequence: TGTGCCAGCAGCCGGAGTTCTGTTCGGACCGGGGAGCTGTTTTTT. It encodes CASSRSSVRTGELFF.

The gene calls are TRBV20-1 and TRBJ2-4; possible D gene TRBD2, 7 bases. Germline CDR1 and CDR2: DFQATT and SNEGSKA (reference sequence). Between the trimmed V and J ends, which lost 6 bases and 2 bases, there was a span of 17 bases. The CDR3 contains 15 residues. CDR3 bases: TGCAGTGCGCAAGAGGGGGGAGGGACCAAAAACATTCAGTACTTC. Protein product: CSAQEGGGTKNIQYF.

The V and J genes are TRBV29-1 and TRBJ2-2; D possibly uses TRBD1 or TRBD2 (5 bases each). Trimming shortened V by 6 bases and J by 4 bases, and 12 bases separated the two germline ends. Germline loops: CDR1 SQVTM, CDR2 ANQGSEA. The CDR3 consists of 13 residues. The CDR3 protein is CSVRDAGTGELFF. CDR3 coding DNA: TGCAGCGTCCGGGACGCAGGCACCGGGGAGCTGTTTTTT.

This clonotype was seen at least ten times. The DNA of the CDR3 is TGCAGTGCTGGACAGGGTCTGGTCTACGAGCAGTACTTC. It translates to CSAGQGLVYEQYF. The chain joins TRBV20-1 to TRBJ2-7, with 8 bases matching TRBD1. After removal of 5 bases from V and 3 bases from J, the junction contained 6 bases not matched to a gene. The length of the CDR3 is 13 residues. Per germline, CDR1 DFQATT and CDR2 SNEGSKA (reference sequence).

The CDR3 region is CASSPPLGTGAQKNIQYF. CDR3 in DNA: TGTGCCAGCAGTCCTCCCCTCGGGACAGGAGCCCAAAAAAACATTCAGTACTTC. The V and J genes are TRBV28 and TRBJ2-4, with 8 bases lining up with TRBD1. The V and J ends lost 5 bases and 4 bases, in that order; junction bases with no gene match: 16. The CDR3 consists of 18 residues. Germline CDR1 is MDHEN and CDR2 is SYDVKM.

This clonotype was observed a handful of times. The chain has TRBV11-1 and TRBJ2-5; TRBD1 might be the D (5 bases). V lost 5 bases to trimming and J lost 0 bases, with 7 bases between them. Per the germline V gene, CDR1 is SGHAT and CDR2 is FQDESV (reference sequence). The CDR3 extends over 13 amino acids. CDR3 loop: CASSRQYQETQYF. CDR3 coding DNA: TGTGCCAGCAGCCGACAGTACCAAGAGACCCAGTACTTC.

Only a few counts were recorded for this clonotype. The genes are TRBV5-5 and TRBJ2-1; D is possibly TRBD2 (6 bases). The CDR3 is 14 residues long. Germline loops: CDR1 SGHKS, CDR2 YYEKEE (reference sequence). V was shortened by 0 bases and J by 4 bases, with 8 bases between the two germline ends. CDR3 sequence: CASSLGDWYNEQFF. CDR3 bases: TGTGCCAGCAGCTTGGGGGACTGGTACAATGAGCAGTTCTTC.

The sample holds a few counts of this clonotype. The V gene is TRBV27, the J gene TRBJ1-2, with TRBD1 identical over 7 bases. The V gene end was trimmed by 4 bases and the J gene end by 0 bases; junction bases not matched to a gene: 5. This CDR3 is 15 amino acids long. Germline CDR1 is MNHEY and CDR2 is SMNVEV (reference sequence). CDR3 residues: CASSYGTASNYGYTF. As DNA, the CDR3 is TGTGCCAGCAGTTACGGGACAGCCTCTAACTATGGCTACACCTTC.

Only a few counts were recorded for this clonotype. The CDR3 sequence is CSAYRGLSDEQYF. CDR3 sequence (DNA): TGCAGTGCTTACAGGGGTCTGTCGGACGAGCAGTACTTC. V usage is TRBV20-1 and J usage is TRBJ2-7, with 7 bases matching TRBD1. V lost 5 bases, J lost 5 bases, and 9 bases stayed unmatched. The CDR3 runs to 13 residues. Germline V gene sequence: CDR1 DFQATT, CDR2 SNEGSKA (reference sequence).

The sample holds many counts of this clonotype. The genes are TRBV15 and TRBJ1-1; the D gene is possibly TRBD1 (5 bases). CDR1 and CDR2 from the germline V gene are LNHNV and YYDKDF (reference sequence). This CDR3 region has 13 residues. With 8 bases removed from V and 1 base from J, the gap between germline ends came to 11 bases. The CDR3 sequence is CATGGQPNTEAFF. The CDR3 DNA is TGTGCCACCGGGGGTCAGCCGAACACTGAAGCTTTCTTT.

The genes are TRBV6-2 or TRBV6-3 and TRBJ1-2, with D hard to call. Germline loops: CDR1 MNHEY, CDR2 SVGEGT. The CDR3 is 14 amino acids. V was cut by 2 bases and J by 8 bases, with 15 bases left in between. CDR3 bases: TGTGCCAGCAGTTACAACGAAGATCTGGTCGGCTACACCTTC. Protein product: CASSYNEDLVGYTF.

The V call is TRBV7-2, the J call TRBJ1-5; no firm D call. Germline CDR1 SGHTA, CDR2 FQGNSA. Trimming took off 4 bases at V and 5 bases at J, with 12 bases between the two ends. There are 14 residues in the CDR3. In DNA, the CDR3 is TGTGCCAGCAGCTGGGTCGGGGTGGATCAGCCCCAGCATTTT. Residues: CASSWVGVDQPQHF.

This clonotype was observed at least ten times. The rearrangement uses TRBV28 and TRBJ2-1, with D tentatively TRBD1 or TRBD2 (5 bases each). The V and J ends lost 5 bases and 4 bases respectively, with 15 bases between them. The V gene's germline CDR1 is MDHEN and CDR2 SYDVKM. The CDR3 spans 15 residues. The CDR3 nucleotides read TGTGCCAGCAGTCTCCGGGACGGAGGTTACAATGAGCAGTTCTTC. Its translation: CASSLRDGGYNEQFF.

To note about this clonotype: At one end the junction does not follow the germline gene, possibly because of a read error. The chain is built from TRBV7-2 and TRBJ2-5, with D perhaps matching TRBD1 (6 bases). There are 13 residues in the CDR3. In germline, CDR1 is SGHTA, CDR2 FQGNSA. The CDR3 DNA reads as TGTGCCTGCAGATCTGGACAGATAGAGACCCAGTACTTC. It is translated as CACRSGQIETQYF.

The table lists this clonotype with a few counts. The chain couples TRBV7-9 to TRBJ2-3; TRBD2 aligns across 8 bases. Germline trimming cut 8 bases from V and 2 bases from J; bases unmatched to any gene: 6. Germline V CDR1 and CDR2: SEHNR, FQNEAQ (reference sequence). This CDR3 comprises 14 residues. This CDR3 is CASLTSGATDTQYF. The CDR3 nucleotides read TGTGCCAGCTTAACTAGCGGCGCCACAGATACGCAGTATTTT. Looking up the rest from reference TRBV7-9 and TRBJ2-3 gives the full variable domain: DTGVSQNPRHKITKRGQNVTFRCDPISEHNRLYWYRQTLGQGPEFLTYFQNEAQLEKSRLLSDRFSAERPKGSFSTLEIQRTEQGDSAMYLCASLTSGATDTQYFGPGTRLTVL.